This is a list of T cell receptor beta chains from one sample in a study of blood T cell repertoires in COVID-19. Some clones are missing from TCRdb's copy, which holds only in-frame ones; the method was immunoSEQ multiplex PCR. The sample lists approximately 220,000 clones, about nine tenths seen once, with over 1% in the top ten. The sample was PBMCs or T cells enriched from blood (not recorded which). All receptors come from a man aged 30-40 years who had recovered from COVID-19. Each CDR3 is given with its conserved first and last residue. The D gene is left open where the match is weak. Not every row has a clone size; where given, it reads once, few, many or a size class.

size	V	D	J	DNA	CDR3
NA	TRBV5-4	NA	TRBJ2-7	TGTGCCAGCAGCTCTGGACTGGACGAGCAGTACTTC	CASSSGLDEQYF
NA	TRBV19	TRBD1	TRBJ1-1	TGTGCCAGTACCGTGGACAGGGCGGGGACTGAAGCTTTCTTT	CASTVDRAGTEAFF
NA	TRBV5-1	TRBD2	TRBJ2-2	TGCGCCAGCAGCCCATGGGGGGGGAACACCGGGGAGCTGTTTTTT	CASSPWGGNTGELFF
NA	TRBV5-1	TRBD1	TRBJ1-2	TGCGCCAGCAGTTCCACAGGGGGCCTAAACTATGGCTACACCTTC	CASSSTGGLNYGYTF
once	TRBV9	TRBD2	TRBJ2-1	TGTGCCAGCAGCGTAGGGACTAGCGGGAGATGGGACAATGAGCAGTTCTTC	CASSVGTSGRWDNEQFF
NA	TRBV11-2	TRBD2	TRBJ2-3	TGTGCCAGCAGCTTAGCAGCGGGGGCAGGAGATACGCAGTATTTT	CASSLAAGAGDTQYF
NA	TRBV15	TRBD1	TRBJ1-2	TGCGCCACCAGCAGGGGGGGAGGGGGCTATGGCTACACCTTC	CATSRGGGGYGYTF
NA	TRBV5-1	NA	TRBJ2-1	TGCGCCAGCAGCTTCAGGGTAGGCTACAATGAGCAGTTCTTC	CASSFRVGYNEQFF
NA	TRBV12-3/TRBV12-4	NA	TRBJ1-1	TGTGCCAGCAGTTTTAACCGAGGGACTGAAGCTTTCTTT	CASSFNRGTEAFF
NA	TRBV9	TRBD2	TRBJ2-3	TGTGCCAGCAGCGACCTACTAGCGGGGAACACAGATACGCAGTATTTT	CASSDLLAGNTDTQYF
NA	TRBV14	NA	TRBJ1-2	TGTGCCAGCAGCCAAGGGGCCAGCTACTATGGCTACACCTTC	CASSQGASYYGYTF
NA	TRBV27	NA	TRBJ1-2	TGTGCCAGCCGCCTTACGGGGGACCATGGCTACACCTTC	CASRLTGDHGYTF
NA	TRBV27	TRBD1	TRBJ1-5	TGTGCCAGCAGAACTACAGGGGGCGCAGGGCAGCCCCAGCATTTT	CASRTTGGAGQPQHF
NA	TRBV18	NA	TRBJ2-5	TGTGCCAGCTCACCACAGCACCAGCGGCGGGCGTACCAAGAGACCCAGTACTTC	CASSPQHQRRAYQETQYF
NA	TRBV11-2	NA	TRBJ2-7	TGTGCCAGCAGTTACGGTTCGGTAGCTTACGAGCAGTACTTC	CASSYGSVAYEQYF
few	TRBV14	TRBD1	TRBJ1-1	TGTGCCAGCAGCCAAATCAGACAGGGGAGCGAAGCTTTCTTT	CASSQIRQGSEAFF
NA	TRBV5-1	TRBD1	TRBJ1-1	TGCGCCAGCAGCTCCGTCGCGGCAGGGGGCTACACTGAAGCTTTCTTT	CASSSVAAGGYTEAFF
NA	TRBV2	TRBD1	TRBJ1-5	TGTGCCAGCAGTGAATTCGTAGGGGGCGGCGATCAGCCCCAGCATTTT	CASSEFVGGGDQPQHF
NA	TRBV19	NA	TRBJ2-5	TGTGCCAGTAGTATAGAGGAACTAGGGGGAGAAAAGACCCAGTACTTC	CASSIEELGGEKTQYF
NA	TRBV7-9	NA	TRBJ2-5	TGTGCCAGCAGCTTATGGCGGGGGCAGGAGACCCAGTACTTC	CASSLWRGQETQYF
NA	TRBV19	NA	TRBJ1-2	TGTGCCAGTAGTCCTATCGACAGGAAGAACTATGGCTACACCTTC	CASSPIDRKNYGYTF
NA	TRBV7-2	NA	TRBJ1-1	TGTGCCAGCAGCTTAGCGCTGGACAGGAACACTGAAGCTTTCTTT	CASSLALDRNTEAFF
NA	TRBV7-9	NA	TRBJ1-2	TGTGCCAGCAGCTTAGGTACAGGGACCTATGGCTACACCTTC	CASSLGTGTYGYTF
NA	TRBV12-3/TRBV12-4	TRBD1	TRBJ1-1	TGTGCCAGCAGCCGGACAGGGGGCACTGAAGCTTTCTTT	CASSRTGGTEAFF
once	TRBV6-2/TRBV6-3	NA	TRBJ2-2	TGTGCCAGCAGTTCCCTCCGGGTTAACACCGGGGAGCTGTTTTTT	CASSSLRVNTGELFF
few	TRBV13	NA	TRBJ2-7	TGTGCCAGCAGCTTAGGGGCGGGGTTCTTCTACGAGCAGTACTTC	CASSLGAGFFYEQYF
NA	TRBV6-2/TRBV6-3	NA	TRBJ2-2	TGTGCCAGCAGTTACTCCGGGAACCCGAACACCGGGGAGCTGTTTTTT	CASSYSGNPNTGELFF
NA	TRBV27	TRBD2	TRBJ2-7	TGTGCCAGCAGTTTGACTAGCGGGAGGACCTACGAGCAGTACTTC	CASSLTSGRTYEQYF